These T cell receptor beta chains were read from a single sample in a study of control samples from healthy donors and cancer patients. Sequencing was performed with immunoSEQ multiplex PCR; in TCRdb, only in-frame clones are kept and a portion is missing. This table has some 120,000 clones, 80% to 95% appearing once. Sample: blood. The receptors were gathered from a man between 18 and 35 years old in good health. Each CDR3 is given with its conserved first and last residue. D genes are given only for firm matches. Some rows have no size entry. The others give once, few or many, or a class for an expanded clone.

v_call	clone_size	j_call	d_call	cdr3_aa	cdr3_nt
TRBV7-2	NA	TRBJ2-1	NA	CASTWVGSPYNEQFF	TGTGCCAGCACATGGGTGGGGAGTCCCTACAATGAGCAGTTCTTC
TRBV9	NA	TRBJ2-7	TRBD2	CASSAGLAGEPYEQYF	TGTGCCAGCAGCGCGGGACTAGCGGGGGAACCCTACGAGCAGTACTTC
TRBV18	NA	TRBJ1-1	NA	CASSPGAGELTEAFF	TGTGCCAGCTCACCAGGGGCAGGGGAACTCACTGAAGCTTTCTTT
TRBV10-3	NA	TRBJ2-1	TRBD2	CAISENGRANEQFF	TGTGCCATCAGTGAAAACGGGAGGGCCAATGAGCAGTTCTTC
TRBV11-3	NA	TRBJ2-7	NA	CASSLSQGNEQYF	TGTGCCAGCAGCTTAAGCCAGGGAAACGAGCAGTACTTC
TRBV2	once	TRBJ1-3	NA	CASSEGGSGNTIYF	TGTGCCAGCAGTGAAGGGGGATCGGGAAACACCATATATTTT
TRBV5-8	NA	TRBJ2-1	TRBD1	CASSFYTGGRSYNEQFF	TGTGCCAGCAGCTTCTATACAGGGGGCCGATCCTACAATGAGCAGTTCTTC
TRBV15	NA	TRBJ1-5	NA	CATSRDLFGAAAQHF	TGTGCCACCAGCAGAGATTTATTCGGAGCCGCGGCCCAGCATTTT
TRBV7-2	NA	TRBJ2-5	NA	CASSFGLRLEETQYF	TGTGCCAGCAGCTTTGGTCTCCGACTAGAAGAGACCCAGTACTTC
TRBV3-1/TRBV3-2	NA	TRBJ2-1	NA	CASSRSRDSYNEQFF	TGTGCCAGCAGCCGGTCCCGGGACTCCTACAATGAGCAGTTCTTC
TRBV9	NA	TRBJ2-7	NA	CASSGTGYEQYF	TGTGCCAGCAGCGGGACTGGATACGAGCAGTACTTC
TRBV6-1	few	TRBJ2-1	TRBD2	CASSETRLAGGSYNEQFF	TGTGCCAGCAGTGAAACCCGACTAGCGGGAGGTTCCTACAATGAGCAGTTCTTC
TRBV29-1	NA	TRBJ2-7	NA	CSVEAWDRTAGEQYF	TGCAGCGTTGAAGCTTGGGACCGGACGGCGGGGGAGCAGTACTTC
TRBV3-1/TRBV3-2	NA	TRBJ2-7	TRBD1	CASSRIGTGTGVHEQYF	TGTGCCAGCAGCAGGATCGGGACCGGGACAGGGGTACACGAGCAGTACTTC
TRBV7-9	NA	TRBJ2-3	NA	CASSPGLSTDTQYF	TGTGCCAGCAGCCCAGGGTTGAGCACAGATACGCAGTATTTT
TRBV5-1	NA	TRBJ2-3	NA	CASTQKDTQYF	TGCGCCAGCACCCAAAAAGATACGCAGTATTTT
TRBV6-4	NA	TRBJ1-4	TRBD1	CASTSGGGTNEKLFF	TGTGCCAGCACTTCAGGGGGCGGAACTAATGAAAAACTGTTTTTT
TRBV7-9	NA	TRBJ2-3	NA	CASSKSREPADTQYF	TGTGCCAGCAGCAAGAGCCGGGAGCCAGCAGATACGCAGTATTTT
TRBV7-9	NA	TRBJ1-1	NA	CASSDGPNTEAFF	TGTGCCAGCAGCGATGGACCCAACACTGAAGCTTTCTTT
TRBV6-6	NA	TRBJ2-1	TRBD2	CASSQTSGSYNEQFF	TGTGCCAGCAGTCAGACTAGCGGGAGTTACAATGAGCAGTTCTTC
TRBV11-2	NA	TRBJ1-2	NA	CASSRDGGYGYTF	TGTGCCAGCAGTCGGGACGGAGGATATGGCTACACCTTC
TRBV19	NA	TRBJ1-1	NA	CASETRVGTEAFF	TGTGCCAGCGAAACTCGGGTCGGCACTGAAGCTTTCTTT
TRBV28	NA	TRBJ2-7	NA	CASSSQGSSYEQYF	TGTGCCAGCAGTTCACAAGGCAGCTCCTACGAGCAGTACTTC
TRBV7-9	NA	TRBJ1-3	NA	CASSPGRQPGNTIYF	TGTGCCAGCAGCCCAGGGCGGCAACCTGGAAACACCATATATTTT
TRBV11-2	NA	TRBJ1-5	NA	CASSLGRTVNQPQHF	TGTGCCAGCAGCTTAGGTCGGACAGTTAATCAGCCCCAGCATTTT
TRBV24-1	NA	TRBJ2-1	NA	CATSDNNQGLFHEQFF	TGTGCCACCAGTGACAATAATCAGGGGCTATTCCATGAGCAGTTCTTC
TRBV5-5	NA	TRBJ1-6	NA	CASSLGGNSPLHF	TGTGCCAGCAGCTTGGGGGGAAATTCACCCCTCCACTTT
TRBV5-1	NA	TRBJ2-1	NA	CASSLTGSFSNEQFF	TGCGCCAGCAGCTTGACAGGGTCTTTTAGCAATGAGCAGTTCTTC
TRBV9	NA	TRBJ2-3	TRBD2	CASSLLAGVPDTQYF	TGTGCCAGCAGCTTACTAGCGGGAGTGCCAGATACGCAGTATTTT
TRBV5-4	NA	TRBJ2-1	TRBD1	CASSYSTGTYNEQFF	TGTGCCAGCAGCTATTCGACAGGGACCTACAATGAGCAGTTCTTC
TRBV7-2	NA	TRBJ2-5	NA	CASSLVASQETQYF	TGTGCCAGCAGCTTAGTGGCGAGCCAAGAGACCCAGTACTTC
TRBV5-4	NA	TRBJ1-6	TRBD1	CASSMDRSNSPLHF	TGTGCCAGCAGCATGGACAGGTCAAATTCACCCCTCCACTTT
TRBV6-2/TRBV6-3	NA	TRBJ1-5	NA	CASSYVVGPSNQPQHF	TGTGCCAGCAGTTACGTTGTAGGTCCAAGCAATCAGCCCCAGCATTTT
TRBV7-9	NA	TRBJ1-3	TRBD1	CASSNTGEALNTIYF	TGTGCCAGCAGCAATACAGGGGAAGCACTTAACACCATATATTTT
TRBV7-2	NA	TRBJ2-1	TRBD1	CASSSDRGRYNEQFF	TGTGCCAGCAGCTCGGACAGGGGGAGGTACAATGAGCAGTTCTTC
TRBV28	NA	TRBJ2-3	NA	CATGYTDTQYF	TGTGCCACCGGTTATACAGATACGCAGTATTTT
TRBV5-1	NA	TRBJ1-1	TRBD1	CASSAGTGGEAFF	TGCGCCAGCAGCGCAGGGACAGGGGGAGAGGCTTTCTTT
TRBV5-6	NA	TRBJ1-4	TRBD1	CASSTQGAGEEKLFF	TGTGCCAGCAGCACTCAGGGGGCGGGTGAGGAAAAACTGTTTTTT
TRBV9	NA	TRBJ1-3	TRBD1	CASSAEGQGAGNTIYF	TGTGCCAGCAGCGCCGAGGGACAGGGGGCAGGAAACACCATATATTTT